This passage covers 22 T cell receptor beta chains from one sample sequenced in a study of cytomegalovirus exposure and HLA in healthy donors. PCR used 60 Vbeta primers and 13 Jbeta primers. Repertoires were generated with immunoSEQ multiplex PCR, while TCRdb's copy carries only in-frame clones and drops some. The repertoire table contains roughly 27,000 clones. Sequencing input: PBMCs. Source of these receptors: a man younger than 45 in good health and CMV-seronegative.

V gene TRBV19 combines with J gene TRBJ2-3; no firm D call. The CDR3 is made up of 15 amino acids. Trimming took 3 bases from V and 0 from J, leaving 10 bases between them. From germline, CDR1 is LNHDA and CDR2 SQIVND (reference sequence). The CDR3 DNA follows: TGTGCCAGTAGTATTATGCTAACTAGCACAGATACGCAGTATTTT. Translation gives CASSIMLTSTDTQYF.

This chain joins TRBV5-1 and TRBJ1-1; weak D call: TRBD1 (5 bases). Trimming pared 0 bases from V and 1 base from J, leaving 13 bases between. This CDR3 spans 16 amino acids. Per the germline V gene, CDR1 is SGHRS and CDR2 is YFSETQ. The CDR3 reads CASSLEAGLENTEAFF. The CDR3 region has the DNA TGCGCCAGCAGCTTGGAAGCAGGGCTGGAGAACACTGAAGCTTTCTTT.

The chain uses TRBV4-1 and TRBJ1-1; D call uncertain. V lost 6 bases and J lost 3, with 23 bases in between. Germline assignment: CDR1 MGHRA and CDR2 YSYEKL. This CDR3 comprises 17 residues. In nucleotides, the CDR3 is TGCGCCAGCAGTGAGCATCTTAGACATTCTGTCGACACTGAAGCTTTCTTT. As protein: CASSEHLRHSVDTEAFF.

The DNA of the CDR3 is TGTGCCAGCAGTGGCCAGTTACCCTACGAGCAGTACTTC. Translating it yields CASSGQLPYEQYF. The chain employs TRBV2 and TRBJ2-7; D is unresolved. CDR3 length: 13 residues. CDR1 and CDR2 (germline): SNHLY, FYNNEI. The ends were cut back, 4 bases at V and 2 bases at J, with 9 bases in the middle.

Here the CDR3 reads CASSPRDAYNEQFF. The CDR3 DNA reads as TGTGCCAGCAGCCCTCGGGATGCCTACAATGAGCAGTTCTTC. The V call is TRBV9, the J call TRBJ2-1; D might be TRBD2 (5 bases). The CDR3 sequence is 14 residues long. V dropped 4 bases and J dropped 2 bases, with 10 bases sitting between them. The germline CDR1 and CDR2 sequences are SGDLS and YYNGEE.

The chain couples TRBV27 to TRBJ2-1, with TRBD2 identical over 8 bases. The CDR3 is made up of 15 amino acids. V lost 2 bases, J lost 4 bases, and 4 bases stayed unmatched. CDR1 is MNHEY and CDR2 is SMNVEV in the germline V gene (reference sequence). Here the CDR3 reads CASSLGLAGYNEQFF. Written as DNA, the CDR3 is TGTGCCAGCAGTTTAGGGCTAGCGGGTTACAATGAGCAGTTCTTC.

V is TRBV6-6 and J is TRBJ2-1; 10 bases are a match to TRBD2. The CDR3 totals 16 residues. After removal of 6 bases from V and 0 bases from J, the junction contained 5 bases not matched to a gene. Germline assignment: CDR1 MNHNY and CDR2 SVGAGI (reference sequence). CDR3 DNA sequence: TGTGCCAGCAGAACTCTAGCGGGAGCCTCCTACAATGAGCAGTTCTTC. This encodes CASRTLAGASYNEQFF.

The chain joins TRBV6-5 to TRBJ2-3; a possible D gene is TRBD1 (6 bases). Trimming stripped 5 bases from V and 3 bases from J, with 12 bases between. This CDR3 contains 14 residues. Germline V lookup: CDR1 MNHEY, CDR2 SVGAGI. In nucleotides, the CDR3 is TGTGCCAGCAGTCTACAGGGAATTACAGATACGCAGTATTTT. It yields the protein CASSLQGITDTQYF.

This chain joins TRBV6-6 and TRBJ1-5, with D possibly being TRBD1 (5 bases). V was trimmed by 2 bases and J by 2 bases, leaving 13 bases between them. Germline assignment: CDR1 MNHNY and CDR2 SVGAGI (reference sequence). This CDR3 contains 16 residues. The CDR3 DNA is TGTGCCAGCAGTTACAGTACAGGTCAAGGCAATCAGCCCCAGCATTTT. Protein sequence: CASSYSTGQGNQPQHF.

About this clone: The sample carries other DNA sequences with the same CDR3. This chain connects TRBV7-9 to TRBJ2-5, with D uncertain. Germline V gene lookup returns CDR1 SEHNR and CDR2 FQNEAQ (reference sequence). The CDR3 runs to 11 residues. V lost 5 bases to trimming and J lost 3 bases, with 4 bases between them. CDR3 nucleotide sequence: TGTGCCAGCAGCCCTAAAGAGACCCAGTACTTC. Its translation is CASSPKETQYF. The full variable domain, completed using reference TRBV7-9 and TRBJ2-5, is DTGVSQNPRHKITKRGQNVTFRCDPISEHNRLYWYRQTLGQGPEFLTYFQNEAQLEKSRLLSDRFSAERPKGSFSTLEIQRTEQGDSAMYLCASSPKETQYFGPGTRLLVL.

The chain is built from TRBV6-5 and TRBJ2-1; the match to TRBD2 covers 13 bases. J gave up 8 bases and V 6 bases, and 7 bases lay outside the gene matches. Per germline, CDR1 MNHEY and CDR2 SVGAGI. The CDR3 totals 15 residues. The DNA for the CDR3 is TGTGCCAGCAGAGTACTAGCGGGGGGGCAGTATGAGCAGTTCTTC. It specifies CASRVLAGGQYEQFF.

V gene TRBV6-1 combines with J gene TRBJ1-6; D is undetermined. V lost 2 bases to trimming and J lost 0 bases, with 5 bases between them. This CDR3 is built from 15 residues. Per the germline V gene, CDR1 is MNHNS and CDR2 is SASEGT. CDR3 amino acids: CASSEHFSYNSPLHF. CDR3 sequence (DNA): TGTGCCAGCAGTGAACACTTCTCCTATAATTCACCCCTCCACTTT.

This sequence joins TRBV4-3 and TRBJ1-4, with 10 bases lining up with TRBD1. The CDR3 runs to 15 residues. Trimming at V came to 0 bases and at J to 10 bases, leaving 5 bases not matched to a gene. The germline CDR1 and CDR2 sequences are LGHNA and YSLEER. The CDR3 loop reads CASSQDDRGRRKLFF. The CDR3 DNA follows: TGCGCCAGCAGCCAAGATGACAGGGGGCGCCGAAAACTGTTTTTT.

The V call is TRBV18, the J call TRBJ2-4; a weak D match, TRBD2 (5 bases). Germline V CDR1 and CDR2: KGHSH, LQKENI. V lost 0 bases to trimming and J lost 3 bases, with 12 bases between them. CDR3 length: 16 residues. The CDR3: CASSPPEEFGKNIQYF. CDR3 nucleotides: TGTGCCAGCTCACCACCGGAGGAATTTGGCAAAAACATTCAGTACTTC.

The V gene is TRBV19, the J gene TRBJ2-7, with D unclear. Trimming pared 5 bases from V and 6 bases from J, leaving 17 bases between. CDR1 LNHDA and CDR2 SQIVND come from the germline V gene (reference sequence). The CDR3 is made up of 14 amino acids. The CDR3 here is CASSLTLSGTEQYF. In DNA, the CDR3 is TGTGCCAGTAGTCTGACACTGTCTGGCACCGAGCAGTACTTC.

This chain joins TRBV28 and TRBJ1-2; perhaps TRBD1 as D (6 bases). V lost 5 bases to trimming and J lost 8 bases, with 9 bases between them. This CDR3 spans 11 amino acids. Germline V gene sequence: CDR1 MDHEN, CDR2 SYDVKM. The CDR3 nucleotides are TGTGCCAGCAGTCCAACAGGGGGCTACACCTTC. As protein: CASSPTGGYTF.

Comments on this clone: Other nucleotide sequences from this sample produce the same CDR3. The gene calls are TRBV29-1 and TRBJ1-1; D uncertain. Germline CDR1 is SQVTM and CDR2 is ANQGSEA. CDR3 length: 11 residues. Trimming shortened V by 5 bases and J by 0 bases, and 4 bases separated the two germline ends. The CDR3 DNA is TGCAGCGTTTTATTGAACACTGAAGCTTTCTTT. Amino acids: CSVLLNTEAFF.

The CDR3 here is CACTKGRLAYNSPLHF. The CDR3 region has the DNA TGTGCCTGCACCAAGGGGAGGTTAGCCTATAATTCACCCCTCCACTTT. The chain has TRBV30 and TRBJ1-6, with TRBD1 as a possible D gene (5 bases). Germline V gene sequence: CDR1 GTSNPN, CDR2 SVGIG (reference sequence). V lost 6 bases to trimming and J lost 2 bases, with 17 bases between them. CDR3 size: 16 residues.

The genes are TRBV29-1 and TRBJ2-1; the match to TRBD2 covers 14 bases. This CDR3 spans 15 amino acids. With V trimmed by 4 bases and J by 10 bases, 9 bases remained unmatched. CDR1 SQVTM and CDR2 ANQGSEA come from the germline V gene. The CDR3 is CSVAGTSGRAGEQFF. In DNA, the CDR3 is TGCAGCGTTGCCGGGACTAGCGGGAGAGCAGGGGAGCAGTTCTTC.

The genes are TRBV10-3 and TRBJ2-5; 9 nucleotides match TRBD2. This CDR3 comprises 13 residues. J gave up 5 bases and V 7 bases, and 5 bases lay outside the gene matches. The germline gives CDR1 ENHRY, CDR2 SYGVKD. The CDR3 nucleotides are TGTGCCATCAACCCTAGCGGGGATGAGACCCAGTACTTC. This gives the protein CAINPSGDETQYF.

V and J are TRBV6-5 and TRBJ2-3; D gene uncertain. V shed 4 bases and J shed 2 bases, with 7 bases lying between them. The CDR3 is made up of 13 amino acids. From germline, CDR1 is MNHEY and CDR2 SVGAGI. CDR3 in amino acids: CASSLVNTDTQYF. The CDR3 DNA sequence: TGTGCCAGCAGTTTAGTAAACACAGATACGCAGTATTTT.

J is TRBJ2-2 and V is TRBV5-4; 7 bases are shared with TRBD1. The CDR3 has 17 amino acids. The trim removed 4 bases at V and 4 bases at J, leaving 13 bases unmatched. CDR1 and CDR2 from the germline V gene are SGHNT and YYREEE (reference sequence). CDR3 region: CASSLAYRGATTGELFF. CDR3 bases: TGTGCCAGCAGCCTCGCGTACAGGGGAGCGACCACCGGGGAGCTGTTTTTT. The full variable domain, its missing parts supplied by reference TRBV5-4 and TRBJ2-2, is ETGVTQSPTHLIKTRGQQVTLRCSSQSGHNTVSWYQQALGQGPQFIFQYYREEENGRGNFPPRFSGLQFPNYSSELNVNALELDDSALYLCASSLAYRGATTGELFFGEGSRLTVL.